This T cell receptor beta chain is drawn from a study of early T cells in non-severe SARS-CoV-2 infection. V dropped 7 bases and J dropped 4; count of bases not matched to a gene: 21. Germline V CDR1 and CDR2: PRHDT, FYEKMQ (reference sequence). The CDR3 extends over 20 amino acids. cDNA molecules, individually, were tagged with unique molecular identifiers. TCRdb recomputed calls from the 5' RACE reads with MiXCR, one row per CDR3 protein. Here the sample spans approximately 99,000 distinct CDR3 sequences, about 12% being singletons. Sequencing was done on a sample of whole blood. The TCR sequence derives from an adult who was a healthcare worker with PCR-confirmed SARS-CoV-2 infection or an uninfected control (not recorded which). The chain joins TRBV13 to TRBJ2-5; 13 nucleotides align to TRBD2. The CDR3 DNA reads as TGTGCCAGCACCCGATATTCGAGGACTAGCGGGAGAAAAGGTGGAGAGACCCAGTACTTC. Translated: CASTRYSRTSGRKGGETQYF.